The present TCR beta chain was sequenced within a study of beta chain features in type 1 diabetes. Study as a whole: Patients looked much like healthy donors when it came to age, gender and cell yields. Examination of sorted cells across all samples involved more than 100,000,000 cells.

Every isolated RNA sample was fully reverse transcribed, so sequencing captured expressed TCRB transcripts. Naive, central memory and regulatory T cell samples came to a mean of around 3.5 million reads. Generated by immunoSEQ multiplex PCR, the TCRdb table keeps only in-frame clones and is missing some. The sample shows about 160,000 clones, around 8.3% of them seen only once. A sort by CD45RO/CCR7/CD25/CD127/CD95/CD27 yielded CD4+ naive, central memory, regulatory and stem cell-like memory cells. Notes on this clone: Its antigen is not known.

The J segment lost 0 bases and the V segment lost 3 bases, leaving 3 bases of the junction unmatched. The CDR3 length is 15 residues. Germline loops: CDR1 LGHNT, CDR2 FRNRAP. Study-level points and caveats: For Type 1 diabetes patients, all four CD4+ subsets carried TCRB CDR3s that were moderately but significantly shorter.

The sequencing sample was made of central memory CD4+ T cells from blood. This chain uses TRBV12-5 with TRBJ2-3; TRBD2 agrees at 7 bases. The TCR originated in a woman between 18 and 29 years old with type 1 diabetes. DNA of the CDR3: TGTGCTAGTGGTTTCAGCGGGATTAGCACAGATACGCAGTATTTT. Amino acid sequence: CASGFSGISTDTQYF.